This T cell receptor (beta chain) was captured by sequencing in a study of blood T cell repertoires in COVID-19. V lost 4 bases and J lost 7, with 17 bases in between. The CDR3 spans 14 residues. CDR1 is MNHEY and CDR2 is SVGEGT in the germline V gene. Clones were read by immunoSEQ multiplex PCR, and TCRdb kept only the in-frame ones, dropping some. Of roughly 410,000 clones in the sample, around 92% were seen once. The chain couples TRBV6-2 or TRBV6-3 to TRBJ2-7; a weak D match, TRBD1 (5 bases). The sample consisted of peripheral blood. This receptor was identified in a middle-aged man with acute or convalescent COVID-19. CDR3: CASSSSDNVWEQYF. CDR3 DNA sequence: TGTGCCAGCAGTTCCTCGGACAACGTATGGGAGCAGTACTTC.